This passage covers 15 T cell receptor beta chains from one sample sequenced in a study of T cells in localized non-small cell lung cancer. Repertoires were generated with immunoSEQ multiplex PCR, while TCRdb's copy carries only in-frame clones and drops some. The table has 35,000 to 40,000 clones, over 75% seen once. The material was peripheral blood, obtained before any cancer treatment. Receptors originate from a woman aged 40 to 75 with stage I lung adenocarcinoma.

This clone was counted only a few times. The chain employs TRBV2 and TRBJ1-5, with a possible D match to TRBD1 (6 bases). Per the germline V gene, CDR1 is SNHLY and CDR2 is FYNNEI. The V end was cut by 4 bases, the J end by 9 bases, with 16 bases between. The CDR3 loop spans 14 amino acids. The CDR3 region is CASSGAGQRVPQHF. CDR3 sequence (DNA): TGTGCCAGCAGTGGAGCAGGACAGCGAGTGCCCCAGCATTTT.

This sequence joins TRBV2 and TRBJ2-3; TRBD2 matches at 9 bases. CDR1 is SNHLY, CDR2 FYNNEI, per germline. The CDR3 has 15 amino acids. V lost 3 bases, J lost 5 bases, and 6 bases stayed unmatched. For the CDR3, the DNA is TGTGCCAGCAGTGAGGAGCGGGGGGTAGGAGATACGCAGTATTTT. It codes for CASSEERGVGDTQYF.

The chain has TRBV2 and TRBJ1-2, with 8 bases that match TRBD1. V was clipped by 6 bases and J by 5 bases; unmatched bases: 5. Germline V gene sequence: CDR1 SNHLY, CDR2 FYNNEI. This CDR3 is built from 13 residues. CDR3 DNA: TGTGCCAGCAGGCCGGGACAGGTATATGGCTACACCTTC. It codes for CASRPGQVYGYTF.

The chain couples TRBV5-4 to TRBJ1-5, with 7 bases lining up with TRBD1. Unmatched junction bases numbered 5, after V lost 1 base and J lost 4 bases. The V gene's germline CDR1 is SGHNT and CDR2 YYREEE (reference sequence). The CDR3 loop spans 15 amino acids. CDR3 bases: TGTGCCAGCAGCTTGCAGGGGACAGAGAATCAGCCCCAGCATTTT. Protein product: CASSLQGTENQPQHF.

The CDR3 region is CSVDIAGVGNEQFF. Written as DNA, the CDR3 is TGCAGCGTTGATATAGCGGGAGTTGGCAATGAGCAGTTCTTC. The chain carries TRBV29-1 and TRBJ2-1, with 9 bases matching TRBD2. Looked up from germline, CDR1 is SQVTM and CDR2 is ANQGSEA. The CDR3 has 14 amino acids. V shed 3 bases and J 6 bases; nucleotides not matched to a gene: 6.

The chain is built from TRBV5-5 and TRBJ2-6; D is unresolved. Germline-derived CDR1 and CDR2 are SGHKS and YYEKEE (reference sequence). V shed 3 bases and J shed 0 bases, with 10 bases lying between them. The CDR3 spans 16 residues. CDR3 nucleotide sequence: TGTGCCAGCAGCTCTTACGCAGGCTCTGGGGCCAACGTCCTGACTTTC. This codes for CASSSYAGSGANVLTF.

This sequence joins TRBV28 and TRBJ1-4; D gene uncertain. V lost 8 bases and J 7 bases, leaving 5 bases between the germline ends. Germline assignment: CDR1 MDHEN and CDR2 SYDVKM. CDR3 length: 10 residues. The CDR3 loop is CASGGEKLFF. The CDR3 DNA is TGTGCCAGCGGCGGTGAAAAACTGTTTTTT.

The chain combines TRBV18 with TRBJ2-5; D may be TRBD1 or TRBD2 (7 bases each). The CDR3 sequence is 16 residues long. Germline V gives CDR1 KGHSH, CDR2 LQKENI. Trimming removed 4 bases at V and 4 bases at J, with 19 bases between. This CDR3 reads CASSLRSTGEGETQYF. For the CDR3, the DNA is TGTGCCAGCTCACTTCGGTCTACAGGGGAGGGAGAGACCCAGTACTTC.

The CDR3 nucleotides are TGTGCCAGCAGTCGGGACAACAATGAGCAGTTCTTC. It yields the protein CASSRDNNEQFF. The chain is built from TRBV7-3 and TRBJ2-1, with TRBD1 as a possible D gene (6 bases). This CDR3 region has 12 residues. Germline V gene data show CDR1 as SGHTA and CDR2 as FQGTGA. Trimming cost V 6 bases and J 5 bases, with 8 bases left between them.

This chain joins TRBV10-2 and TRBJ2-3; perhaps TRBD1 as D (5 bases). This CDR3 has 14 amino acids. The germline V gene has CDR1 WSHSY and CDR2 SAAADI. V lost 6 bases and J 1 base, leaving 11 bases between the germline ends. The CDR3 region is CASRTVWGTDTQYF. Here the CDR3 DNA reads TGCGCCAGCAGGACAGTTTGGGGCACAGATACGCAGTATTTT.

The genes are TRBV11-2 and TRBJ1-2; D is possibly TRBD1 (6 bases). V was clipped by 0 bases and J by 4 bases, with 12 bases between them. CDR3 size: 15 residues. The germline CDR1 and CDR2 sequences are SGHAT and FQNNGV. The CDR3 DNA follows: TGTGCCAGCAGCTTAGAACGGGGGGCCCGCTATGGCTACACCTTC. Its translation is CASSLERGARYGYTF.

This CDR3 reads CASSHQGDIGQPQHF. CDR3 DNA: TGTGCCAGCAGTCACCAGGGGGATATTGGTCAGCCCCAGCATTTT. The chain uses TRBV2 and TRBJ1-5; 7 nucleotides agree with TRBD1. The CDR3 totals 15 residues. The V segment lost 5 bases and the J segment 6 bases; nucleotides outside the gene matches: 10. In germline, CDR1 is SNHLY, CDR2 FYNNEI.

V and J are TRBV5-1 and TRBJ2-1; D is perhaps TRBD2 (6 bases). Deletions cut 3 bases from V and 6 bases from J, with 7 bases between. Germline V gene lookup returns CDR1 SGHRS and CDR2 YFSETQ. The CDR3 totals 12 residues. CDR3 amino acids: CASSSLANEQFF. The CDR3 coding sequence is TGCGCCAGCAGCTCACTAGCCAATGAGCAGTTCTTC.

For this clone: Other DNA sequences in the same sample also yield this CDR3. This chain uses TRBV30 with TRBJ1-2; the D gene is possibly TRBD1 (5 bases). This CDR3 spans 13 amino acids. Trimming pared 0 bases from V and 5 bases from J, leaving 10 bases between. Germline V gene sequence: CDR1 GTSNPN, CDR2 SVGIG (reference sequence). CDR3 protein: CAWSVGQGYGYTF. Written as DNA, the CDR3 is TGTGCCTGGAGTGTAGGGCAGGGTTATGGCTACACCTTC.

The V call is TRBV29-1, the J call TRBJ2-1; TRBD2 matches at 10 bases. The CDR3 runs to 16 residues. CDR1 SQVTM and CDR2 ANQGSEA come from the germline V gene. V dropped 5 bases and J dropped 5; count of bases not matched to a gene: 12. CDR3 sequence reads: CSVLSTLSGGDNEQFF. CDR3 nucleotide sequence: TGCAGCGTTCTTTCCACCTTGAGCGGGGGGGACAATGAGCAGTTCTTC.